This TCR beta chain emerged from a study of CD8+CD57+ T cells in acquired aplastic anemia. Profiles of TCR beta VDJ and CDR3 were generated from a genomic DNA template. Each CDR3 protein gets one entry after TCRdb re-called the reads with MiXCR. The data hold 80,000 or so distinct CDR3 sequences, with just over 70% observed a single time. This clonotype was observed a few times. Per germline, CDR1 SGHVS and CDR2 FQNEAQ. V was shortened by 2 bases and J by 5 bases, with 6 bases between the two germline ends. The CDR3 covers 12 residues. Patients sequenced had flow cytometry evidence of CD8+CD57+ cell expansion.

This chain links TRBV7-8 with TRBJ2-5; the D is unclear. Material: sorted CD4+, CD8+, or CD8+CD57+ T cells (not recorded which) from PBMCs. This receptor was taken from a human donor with aplastic anemia. The CDR3 region has the DNA TGTGCCAGCAGCTTAAATTTGGAGACCCAGTACTTC. The encoded protein is CASSLNLETQYF.